These 6 T cell receptor beta chains came from one sample sequenced in a study of T cells in tumors after PD-1 blockade. The assay was immunoSEQ multiplex PCR, and TCRdb's table has in-frame clones only and misses some. In the table there are about 48,000 clones, more than 65% of which are singletons. The material sequenced was PBMCs, taken before anti-PD-1 treatment. The receptors were sampled from a human donor with basal cell carcinoma.

CDR3 sequence reads: CASAGRDSNQPQHF. CDR3 nucleotide sequence: TGTGCCAGCGCCGGTCGGGATAGCAATCAGCCCCAGCATTTT. The genes are TRBV27 and TRBJ1-5; D call uncertain. CDR3 length: 14 amino acids. The germline V gene encodes CDR1 MNHEY and CDR2 SMNVEV (reference sequence). V was pared by 8 bases and J by 0 bases, with 11 bases between.

The chain has TRBV11-3 and TRBJ1-1; D is perhaps TRBD1 (6 bases). Germline values: CDR1 SGHNT, CDR2 YENEEA. Trimming shortened V by 5 bases and J by 1 base, and 14 bases separated the two germline ends. There are 15 residues in the CDR3. CDR3 sequence reads: CASSLGGPGNTEAFF. As DNA, the CDR3 is TGTGCCAGCAGCCTCGGGGGCCCGGGGAACACTGAAGCTTTCTTT.

The chain carries TRBV7-2 and TRBJ2-7; D gene ambiguous. Between the trimmed V and J ends, which lost 2 bases and 0 bases, there was a span of 5 bases. The CDR3 covers 13 residues. CDR1 SGHTA and CDR2 FQGNSA come from the germline V gene. The CDR3 DNA reads TGTGCCAGCAGCTTATCTCACTCCTACGAGCAGTACTTC. It codes for CASSLSHSYEQYF.

The chain has TRBV28 and TRBJ2-7, with D unclear. The CDR3 contains 13 residues. The V gene lost 2 bases and the J gene lost 0 bases, with 5 bases spanning the gap. Per germline, CDR1 MDHEN and CDR2 SYDVKM. The CDR3 sequence is CASSLGVSYEQYF. CDR3 DNA: TGTGCCAGCAGTTTAGGAGTCTCCTACGAGCAGTACTTC.

This clone has only one observation. CDR3 nucleotide sequence: TGTGCCAGCAGTTACCCCGAGGCGACTAATGAAAAACTGTTTTTT. Residues: CASSYPEATNEKLFF. The chain combines TRBV6-6 with TRBJ1-4; D is uncertain. Between the trimmed V and J ends, which lost 2 bases and 2 bases, there was a span of 9 bases. Germline-derived CDR1 and CDR2 are MNHNY and SVGAGI (reference sequence). This CDR3 spans 15 amino acids.

On this clone: The junction and the germline gene differ at one end; a read error may be behind it. The chain is built from TRBV5-1 and TRBJ1-2; the D gene is possibly TRBD1 (5 bases). The germline V gene encodes CDR1 SGHRS and CDR2 YFSETQ. The CDR3 length is 14 residues. The CDR3 DNA follows: TGCGCCAGCAACTTGGAGGGGCGCAGCTATGGCTACACCTTC. Translation: CASNLEGRSYGYTF. Using reference TRBV5-1 and TRBJ1-2 for the parts outside the CDR3, the full variable domain is KAGVTQTPRYLIKTRGQQVTLSCSPISGHRSVSWYQQTPGQGLQFLFEYFSETQRNKGNFPGRFSGRQFSNSRSEMNVSTLELGDSALYLCASNLEGRSYGYTFGSGTRLTVV.